The 21 T cell receptor beta chains reported below all come from one sample, sequenced in a study of cytomegalovirus exposure and HLA in healthy donors. This PCR relied on a set of 60 Vbeta primers and 13 Jbeta primers. TCRdb's table, derived via immunoSEQ multiplex PCR, lists solely in-frame clones and lacks some. The repertoire holds 200,000 to 250,000 clones, with more than 75% as singletons. The sample was PBMCs. All receptors come from a human donor in good health.

The chain has TRBV29-1 and TRBJ1-3; maybe TRBD1 (6 bases). In germline, CDR1 is SQVTM, CDR2 ANQGSEA. This CDR3 comprises 13 residues. Trimming shortened V by 7 bases and J by 2 bases, and 12 bases separated the two germline ends. In nucleotides, the CDR3 is TGCAGCGCCCGAACAGGGACTGGAAACACCATATATTTT. Protein: CSARTGTGNTIYF.

The chain has TRBV2 and TRBJ2-3; TRBD1 matches 8 bases. V lost 5 bases and J lost 4; bases outside the gene matches: 5. Germline CDR1 SNHLY, CDR2 FYNNEI. The length of the CDR3 is 14 residues. The CDR3 DNA is TGTGCCAGCAGTCGGGACAGGAGCCCAGATACGCAGTATTTT. It yields the protein CASSRDRSPDTQYF. Looking up the rest from reference TRBV2 and TRBJ2-3 gives the full variable domain: EPEVTQTPSHQVTQMGQEVILRCVPISNHLYFYWYRQILGQKVEFLVSFYNNEISEKSEIFDDQFSVERPDGSNFTLKIRSTKLEDSAMYFCASSRDRSPDTQYFGPGTRLTVL.

This chain joins TRBV7-9 and TRBJ2-7; 11 bases are shared with TRBD2. Germline V gene sequence: CDR1 SEHNR, CDR2 FQNEAQ (reference sequence). V was pared by 5 bases and J by 4 bases, with 7 bases of the junction left unmatched. The CDR3 is 15 amino acids. This chain's CDR3 is CASSQLAGELYEQYF. The CDR3 coding sequence is TGTGCCAGCAGCCAACTAGCGGGAGAGTTATACGAGCAGTACTTC.

On this clone: The same CDR3 can be traced to other DNA sequences in this sample. The chain combines TRBV5-1 with TRBJ2-5, with unresolved D. Germline V gives CDR1 SGHRS, CDR2 YFSETQ. This CDR3 is built from 13 residues. The germline V and J ends were trimmed by 0 bases and 5 bases, with 8 bases remaining between them. The CDR3 region has the DNA TGCGCCAGCAGCTTGGCCGTTCAGGAGACCCAGTACTTC. Its protein product is CASSLAVQETQYF.

The rearrangement uses TRBV7-8 and TRBJ2-3, with 8 positions matching TRBD1. V was pared by 1 base and J by 3 bases, with 3 bases of the junction left unmatched. The germline CDR1 and CDR2 sequences are SGHVS and FQNEAQ. The CDR3 contains 15 residues. CDR3: CASSLGRGRTDTQYF. The CDR3 nucleotides are TGTGCCAGCAGCTTAGGCAGGGGGCGGACAGATACGCAGTATTTT.

The CDR3 sequence is CASSLTSAGPYEQYF. The CDR3, as DNA: TGTGCCAGCTCACTCACTAGTGCAGGCCCCTACGAGCAGTACTTC. This chain joins TRBV18 and TRBJ2-7; TRBD2 is a possible D gene (5 bases). Germline assignment: CDR1 KGHSH and CDR2 LQKENI. This CDR3 has 15 residues. Between the trimmed V and J ends, which lost 4 bases and 2 bases, there was a span of 15 bases.

V usage is TRBV28 and J usage is TRBJ1-1; 8 bases map to TRBD1. The CDR3 totals 19 residues. The germline V gene encodes CDR1 MDHEN and CDR2 SYDVKM. V was pared by 4 bases and J by 0 bases, with 16 bases of the junction left unmatched. The CDR3 DNA is TGTGCCAGCAGTTCTTCTACGACAGGGGCGAACCTGATGAACACTGAAGCTTTCTTT. It is translated as CASSSSTTGANLMNTEAFF.

V usage is TRBV6-6 and J usage is TRBJ1-2; TRBD1 agrees at 9 bases. CDR1 is MNHNY and CDR2 is SVGAGI in the germline V gene (reference sequence). The CDR3 length is 15 residues. V lost 6 bases and J lost 2; bases outside the gene matches: 7. In nucleotides, the CDR3 is TGTGCCAGCAGCAACCCGACAGGGGGGAACTATGGCTACACCTTC. Its protein is CASSNPTGGNYGYTF.

Comment on this clone: Other DNA sequences in the sample encode the same CDR3. J is TRBJ2-7 and V is TRBV18; TRBD1 matches at 10 bases. The CDR3 is made up of 14 amino acids. CDR1 is KGHSH, CDR2 LQKENI, per germline. V trimming: 2 bases; J trimming: 2 bases; junction bases outside the gene matches: 0. CDR3 nucleotide sequence: TGTGCCAGCTCACCAGGGACAGGGGCCTACGAGCAGTACTTC. It encodes CASSPGTGAYEQYF. The full variable domain, its missing parts supplied by reference TRBV18 and TRBJ2-7, is NAGVMQNPRHLVRRRGQEARLRCSPMKGHSHVYWYRQLPEEGLKFMVYLQKENIIDESGMPKERFSAEFPKEGPSILRIQQVVRGDSAAYFCASSPGTGAYEQYFGPGTRLTVT.

The chain employs TRBV5-1 and TRBJ1-4; 7 nucleotides align to TRBD1. Per the germline V gene, CDR1 is SGHRS and CDR2 is YFSETQ. The V gene end was trimmed by 0 bases and the J gene end by 3 bases; junction bases not matched to a gene: 2. The CDR3 totals 15 residues. The DNA of the CDR3 is TGCGCCAGCAGCTTGGGACAGGGATCTAATGAAAAACTGTTTTTT. Residues: CASSLGQGSNEKLFF.

The V call is TRBV7-6, the J call TRBJ2-1, with 14 positions matching TRBD2. The trim removed 5 bases at V and 8 bases at J, leaving 8 bases unmatched. CDR1 and CDR2 from the germline V gene are SGHVS and FNYEAQ. The CDR3 has 16 amino acids. The CDR3 is CASSTHGTSGSHEQFF. The CDR3 bases are TGTGCCAGCAGCACACACGGGACTAGCGGGAGTCATGAGCAGTTCTTC. The variable domain in full, with the rest retrieved from reference TRBV7-6 and TRBJ2-1, is GAGVSQSPRYKVTKRGQDVALRCDPISGHVSLYWYRQALGQGPEFLTYFNYEAQQDKSGLPNDRFSAERPEGSISTLTIQRTEQRDSAMYRCASSTHGTSGSHEQFFGPGTRLTVL.

In regard to this clone: A junction boundary mismatches the germline segment, possibly from a read error. Other DNA variants within this sample encode the same CDR3. The J gene is TRBJ2-7, the V gene TRBV30; TRBD2 matches 15 bases. The germline V gene encodes CDR1 GTSNPN and CDR2 SVGIG (reference sequence). CDR3 length: 15 residues. The CDR3 protein is CAWSRGLAGGWEQYF. DNA for the CDR3: TGTGCCTGGAGCCGAGGACTAGCGGGAGGGTGGGAGCAGTACTTT.

This clone was picked up one time. The rearrangement joins TRBV4-1 to TRBJ2-1; 9 bases are a match to TRBD2. Germline trimming cut 1 base from V and 2 bases from J; bases unmatched to any gene: 9. Germline V CDR1 and CDR2: MGHRA, YSYEKL. The CDR3 sequence is 18 residues long. This CDR3 is CASSQALPGLATYNEQFF. CDR3 sequence (DNA): TGCGCCAGCAGCCAAGCCCTACCCGGACTAGCGACCTACAATGAGCAGTTCTTC.

The chain recombines TRBV25-1 with TRBJ1-1; TRBD1 might be the D (5 bases). In germline, CDR1 is MGHDK, CDR2 SYGVNS. CDR3 length equals 13 residues. V lost 4 bases and J 1 base, leaving 7 bases between the germline ends. The CDR3 reads CASSVTENTEAFF. CDR3 nucleotide sequence: TGTGCCAGCAGTGTGACAGAGAACACTGAAGCTTTCTTT.

The rearrangement links TRBV15 to TRBJ2-1, with 7 positions matching TRBD2. This CDR3 spans 16 amino acids. Germline assignment: CDR1 LNHNV and CDR2 YYDKDF (reference sequence). Trimming at V came to 3 bases and at J to 9 bases, leaving 14 bases not matched to a gene. CDR3 protein: CATSSGGLGGSREQFF. As DNA, the CDR3 is TGTGCCACCAGCAGTGGGGGTTTGGGCGGGAGTCGTGAGCAGTTCTTC.

This clone was counted a few times. The chain couples TRBV7-9 to TRBJ2-5; D is perhaps TRBD2 (5 bases). Trimming took 7 bases from V and 4 from J, leaving 16 bases between them. Germline V gene lookup returns CDR1 SEHNR and CDR2 FQNEAQ (reference sequence). The CDR3 is 14 amino acids. The CDR3 is CASTLDSWGETQYF. The DNA for the CDR3 is TGTGCCAGCACCCTGGACTCCTGGGGAGAGACCCAGTACTTC.

The chain links TRBV7-3 to TRBJ2-1; 7 positions agree with TRBD2. This CDR3 spans 15 amino acids. The V gene's germline CDR1 is SGHTA and CDR2 FQGTGA. The trim removed 2 bases at V and 9 bases at J, leaving 10 bases unmatched. The CDR3: CASSLVAGERVEQFF. CDR3 DNA sequence: TGTGCCAGCAGCTTAGTTGCGGGAGAGCGGGTTGAGCAGTTCTTC.

This chain uses TRBV19 with TRBJ2-1; 10 bases line up with TRBD2. Germline values: CDR1 LNHDA, CDR2 SQIVND (reference sequence). The junction had 6 bases not matched to a gene; V was cut back by 4 bases and J by 3 bases. The length of the CDR3 is 16 residues. The CDR3 DNA reads as TGTGCCAGTAGTAGGGTAGCGGGAGGCGACTACAATGAGCAGTTCTTC. It specifies CASSRVAGGDYNEQFF.

This chain joins TRBV5-1 and TRBJ2-5; 9 bases align to TRBD2. The ends lost 0 bases at V and 3 bases at J; junction bases unmatched: 6. Germline V gene sequence: CDR1 SGHRS, CDR2 YFSETQ. The CDR3 is made up of 16 amino acids. This CDR3 reads CASSLAKIAGEETQYF. For the CDR3, the DNA is TGCGCCAGCAGCTTGGCCAAAATAGCGGGAGAAGAGACCCAGTACTTC.

The CDR3, as DNA: TGTGCCAGCAGGTCCGGGACAGGAACACAAGAGACCCAGTACTTC. It specifies CASRSGTGTQETQYF. J is TRBJ2-5 and V is TRBV7-2, with 8 bases lining up with TRBD1. CDR1 is SGHTA, CDR2 FQGNSA, per germline. The CDR3 totals 15 residues. The V and J ends lost 6 bases and 2 bases, in that order; junction bases with no gene match: 8.

The rearrangement joins TRBV5-1 to TRBJ1-3, with a weak D call TRBD1 (5 bases). From germline, CDR1 is SGHRS and CDR2 YFSETQ. Trimming left V 3 bases short and J 7 bases short, with 17 bases between. This CDR3 is 15 amino acids long. This chain's CDR3 is CASSWGGLEANTIYF. In nucleotides, the CDR3 is TGCGCCAGCAGCTGGGGGGGACTAGAAGCGAACACCATATATTTT.